This TCR beta chain originates from a study of regulatory T cells in long-lasting Graves disease. About this clonotype: One end of the junction does not line up with germline, which may come from a read error.

Time point of the sample: newly diagnosed GD, antithyroid drugs for less than 3 months. RNA from PBMCs was the source of the TCR library. This CDR3 spans 11 amino acids. The germline gives CDR1 SGHVS, CDR2 FNYEAQ. The authors built TCR beta libraries using iRepertoire HTBI primers and Arm-PCR of CDR3 regions. TCRdb reprocessed the multiplex PCR reads with MiXCR, giving one entry per CDR3 protein. The sample contains around 420,000 distinct CDR3 sequences, 15% of which appear only once. These data were also reused for a study on T cells in Graves' hyperthyroidism and ophthalmopathy.

The source of this sequence is a middle-aged woman with Graves disease. Source: peripheral blood mononuclear cells (PBMCs), taken at new diagnosis, from a patient treated with antithyroid drugs. The rearrangement uses TRBV7-6 and TRBJ1-3; D ambiguous. The CDR3 DNA follows: TGTGCCAGCAGCTCGCCCCAGGAGACCCATTTT. Its translation is CASSSPQETHF.